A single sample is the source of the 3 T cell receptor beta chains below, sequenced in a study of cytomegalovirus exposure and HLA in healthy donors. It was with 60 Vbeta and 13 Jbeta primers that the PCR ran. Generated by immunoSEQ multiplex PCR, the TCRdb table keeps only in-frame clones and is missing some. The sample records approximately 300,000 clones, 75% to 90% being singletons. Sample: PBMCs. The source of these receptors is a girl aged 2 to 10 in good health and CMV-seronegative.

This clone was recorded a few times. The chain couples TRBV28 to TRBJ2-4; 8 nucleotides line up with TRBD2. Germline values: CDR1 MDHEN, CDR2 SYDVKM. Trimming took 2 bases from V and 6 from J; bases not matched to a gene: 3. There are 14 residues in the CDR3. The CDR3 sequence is CASSLAAGGNIQYF. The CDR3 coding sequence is TGTGCCAGCAGTTTAGCGGCGGGGGGAAACATTCAGTACTTC.

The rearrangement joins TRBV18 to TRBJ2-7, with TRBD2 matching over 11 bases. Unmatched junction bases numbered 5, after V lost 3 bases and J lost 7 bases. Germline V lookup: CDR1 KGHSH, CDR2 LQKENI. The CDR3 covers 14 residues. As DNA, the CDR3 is TGTGCCAGCTCACCTAGCGGGAGGGCCGGAGAGCAGTACTTC. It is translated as CASSPSGRAGEQYF.

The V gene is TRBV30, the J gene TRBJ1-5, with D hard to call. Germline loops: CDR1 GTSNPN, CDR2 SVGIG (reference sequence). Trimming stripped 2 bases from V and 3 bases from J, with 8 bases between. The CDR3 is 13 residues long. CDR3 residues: CAWSSTNNQPQHF. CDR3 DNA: TGTGCCTGGAGTTCGACAAACAATCAGCCCCAGCATTTT.